The sequence of this T cell receptor (beta chain) was determined in a study of T cells and Merkel cell carcinoma outcomes. For this clone: Its antigen is undetermined.

The CDR3 sequence is 14 residues long. Trimming at V came to 2 bases and at J to 8 bases, leaving 6 bases not matched to a gene. Germline lookup yields CDR1 SGHAT and CDR2 FQNNGV. Libraries were prepared by immunoSEQ multiplex PCR; TCRdb keeps only in-frame clonotypes and omits some of them. The table includes around 2,100 clones, more than 90% detected once. Findings of the study overall: Reportedly, T-cell repertoire with density predicts Merkel cell carcinoma outcomes.

Specimen: tumor tissue from Merkel cell carcinoma. The chain has TRBV11-2 and TRBJ2-4, with 7 bases identical to TRBD2. The sequence was obtained from a human donor with Merkel cell carcinoma. Here the CDR3 DNA reads TGTGCCAGCAGCTTAAACCCCCGGGGGGACATTCAGTACTTC. It is translated as CASSLNPRGDIQYF.